One sample yielded the 6 T cell receptor beta chains listed below, sequenced in a study of shared clonotypes between healthy human individuals. Here immunoSEQ multiplex PCR was the method, and the copy in TCRdb shows in-frame clones only, minus some. Altogether 100,000 to 130,000 clones are present, over 65% being singletons, with the ten largest covering almost 25%. Sequencing was carried out using memory CD8+ T cells sorted from blood. Documented subset: CD45RO+ cells pooled with CCR7-negative TemRA cells. These receptor sequences come from a woman younger than 45 in good health.

V usage is TRBV19 and J usage is TRBJ1-5; 7 bases line up with TRBD1. CDR3 length: 13 residues. Germline CDR1 and CDR2: LNHDA and SQIVND (reference sequence). V dropped 2 bases and J dropped 5; count of bases not matched to a gene: 0. CDR3 DNA sequence: TGTGCCAGTAGTATACAGGGGGATCAGCCCCAGCATTTT. Amino acid sequence: CASSIQGDQPQHF.

The chain carries TRBV2 and TRBJ2-1; 11 bases are a match to TRBD2. This CDR3 has 15 amino acids. V gave up 7 bases and J gave up 5 bases; unmatched junction bases: 7. Looked up from germline, CDR1 is SNHLY and CDR2 is FYNNEI. CDR3 sequence (DNA): TGTGCCAGCACCCGGGGGACTAGCGGAAACAATGAGCAGTTCTTC. Its translation: CASTRGTSGNNEQFF.

The chain links TRBV5-6 to TRBJ2-7; the match to TRBD2 covers 11 bases. CDR1 and CDR2 (germline): SGHDT, YYEEEE. Trimming took 3 bases from V and 3 from J; bases not matched to a gene: 8. The CDR3 extends over 16 amino acids. CDR3 in DNA: TGTGCCAGCAGCTCGACGACCGGGACTAGCGGCTACGAGCAGTACTTC. Its translation is CASSSTTGTSGYEQYF.

The chain links TRBV7-9 to TRBJ2-2; D ambiguous. CDR3 length equals 15 residues. Germline V CDR1 and CDR2: SEHNR, FQNEAQ (reference sequence). The germline V and J ends were trimmed by 7 bases and 4 bases, with 16 bases remaining between them. CDR3 sequence (DNA): TGTGCCAGCAACCCGGCTAGTCCGGGCACCGGGGAGCTGTTTTTT. It is translated as CASNPASPGTGELFF.

The chain employs TRBV11-3 and TRBJ2-7, with 7 positions matching TRBD2. The CDR3 totals 16 residues. The V gene's germline CDR1 is SGHNT and CDR2 YENEEA. Trimming cost V 3 bases and J 5 bases; bases outside gene matches: 13. The CDR3: CASSFTSEHRGHEQYF. The CDR3 coding sequence is TGTGCCAGCAGCTTCACTAGCGAACATCGGGGCCACGAGCAGTACTTC.

V usage is TRBV5-4 and J usage is TRBJ1-2, with D unclear. CDR3 length: 14 residues. In germline, CDR1 is SGHNT, CDR2 YYREEE (reference sequence). V lost 5 bases and J 2 bases, leaving 13 bases between the germline ends. CDR3 sequence: CASRHWTVNYGYTF. CDR3 sequence (DNA): TGTGCCAGCAGACATTGGACGGTGAACTATGGCTACACCTTC.